A single sample gave rise to the 4 T cell receptor beta chains below, sequenced in a study of blood T cell repertoires in COVID-19. Clones were sequenced by immunoSEQ multiplex PCR, and TCRdb holds only the in-frame ones, with some missing. The sample records roughly 140,000 clones, about 91% being singletons. Material: peripheral blood. The source is a human donor in a cohort sampled during active COVID-19.

The chain carries TRBV9 and TRBJ2-1; 8 bases map to TRBD1. Per the germline V gene, CDR1 is SGDLS and CDR2 is YYNGEE. This CDR3 contains 15 residues. The ends lost 6 bases at V and 0 bases at J; junction bases unmatched: 5. The CDR3 spells CASTGQGLSYNEQFF. The CDR3 DNA follows: TGTGCCAGCACCGGACAGGGCCTCTCCTACAATGAGCAGTTCTTC.

The rearrangement uses TRBV6-5 and TRBJ2-3; TRBD2 matches 7 bases. V lost 2 bases and J lost 8; bases outside the gene matches: 4. The germline V gene has CDR1 MNHEY and CDR2 SVGAGI. CDR3 size: 13 residues. The CDR3 region is CASSYGGGSTQYF. The CDR3 region has the DNA TGTGCCAGCAGTTACGGGGGAGGGAGTACGCAGTATTTT.

V is TRBV6-7 and J is TRBJ1-2, with D possibly matching TRBD1 (5 bases). TRBV6-7 has ORF status, its function being uncertain. This CDR3 contains 14 residues. The ends were cut back, 5 bases at V and 5 bases at J, with 15 bases in the middle. The CDR3 DNA reads TGTGCCAGCAGTACGGCGGCAGGGCCATATGGCTACACCTTC. This codes for CASSTAAGPYGYTF.

The rearrangement links TRBV5-8 to TRBJ1-5, with 9 bases aligning to TRBD1. Germline V gene lookup returns CDR1 SGHTS and CDR2 YDEGEE. This CDR3 has 15 residues. V shed 5 bases, J shed 1 base, and the junction held 4 bases outside the gene matches. The CDR3 nucleotides are TGTGCCAGCAGTTTACAGGGGGCAAGCAATCAGCCCCAGCATTTT. Translating it yields CASSLQGASNQPQHF.